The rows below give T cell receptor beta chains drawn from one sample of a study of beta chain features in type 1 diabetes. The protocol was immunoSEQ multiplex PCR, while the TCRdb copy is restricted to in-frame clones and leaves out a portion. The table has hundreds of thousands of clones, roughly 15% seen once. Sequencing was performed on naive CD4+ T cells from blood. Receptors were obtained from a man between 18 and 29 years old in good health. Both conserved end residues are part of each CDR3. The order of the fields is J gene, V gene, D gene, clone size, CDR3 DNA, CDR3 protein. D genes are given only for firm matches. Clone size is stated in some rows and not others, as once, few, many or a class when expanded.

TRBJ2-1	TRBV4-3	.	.	TGCGCCAGCAGCCAAGGGAGCTCACACGAGCAGTTCTTC	CASSQGSSHEQFF
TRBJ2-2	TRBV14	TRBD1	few	TGTGCCAGCAGCCAAGGGACAGGGACGAACACCGGGGAGCTGTTTTTT	CASSQGTGTNTGELFF
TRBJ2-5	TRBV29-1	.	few	TGCAGCGTTGTAGGCCCCTCGCAAGAGACCCAGTACTTC	CSVVGPSQETQYF
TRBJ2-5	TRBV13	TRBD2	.	TGTGCCAGCAGCTTAGGAGCGGGAGGGGGGACCCAGTACTTC	CASSLGAGGGTQYF
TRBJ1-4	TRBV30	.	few	TGTGCCTGGAGCCGGGGGTCTAATGAAAAACTGTTTTTT	CAWSRGSNEKLFF
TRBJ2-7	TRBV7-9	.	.	TGTGCCAGCAGCCAGGCCAGGAAAACCTACGAGCAGTACTTC	CASSQARKTYEQYF
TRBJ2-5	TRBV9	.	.	TGTGCCAGCAGCGTAGCTGGCGGAGGGAGAATTGGAGAGACCCAGTACTTC	CASSVAGGGRIGETQYF
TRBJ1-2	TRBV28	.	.	TGTGCCAGCAGTCTACGGACAGATGGCTACACCTTC	CASSLRTDGYTF
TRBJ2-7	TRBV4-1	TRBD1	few	TGCGCCAGCAGCCAAGAGGGACAGACCTTCTACGAGCAGTACTTC	CASSQEGQTFYEQYF
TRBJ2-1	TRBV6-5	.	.	TGTGCCAGCAGCAGGTTCGGTGAGCAGTTCTTC	CASSRFGEQFF
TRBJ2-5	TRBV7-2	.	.	TGTGCCAGCAGCGTAACCCGGGACCTCCAAGAGACCCAGTACTTC	CASSVTRDLQETQYF
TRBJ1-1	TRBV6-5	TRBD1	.	TGTGCCAGCACCTCACCCCTCACAGGGGGAGGGTCAGCTTTCTTT	CASTSPLTGGGSAFF
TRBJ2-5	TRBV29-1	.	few	TGCAGCGTTGTCCCTCACACACGAGAGACCCAGTACTTC	CSVVPHTRETQYF
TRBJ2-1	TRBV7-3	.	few	TGTGCCAGCAGCTTAGCCCCCGGGAATGAGCAGTTCTTC	CASSLAPGNEQFF
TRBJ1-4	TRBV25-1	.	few	TGTGCCAGCAGTGACACAGGGATCCTTAATGAAAAACTGTTTTTT	CASSDTGILNEKLFF
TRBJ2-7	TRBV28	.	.	TGTGCCAGCAGGTCTCAGGGCTACTACGAGCAGTACTTC	CASRSQGYYEQYF
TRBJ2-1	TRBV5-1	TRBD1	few	TGCGCCAGCAGCTTCCGAGAGGACAGGGAGGTCTACAATGAGCAGTTCTTC	CASSFREDREVYNEQFF
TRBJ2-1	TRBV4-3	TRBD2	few	TGCGCCAGCAGCCTGCACGGTGCCGGGAGGGGTGGTGAGCAGTTCTTC	CASSLHGAGRGGEQFF
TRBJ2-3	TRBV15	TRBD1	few	TGTGCCACCAGCAGGGGGAGGGACAGGGGGTCGGATACGCAGTATTTT	CATSRGRDRGSDTQYF
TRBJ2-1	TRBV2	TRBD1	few	TGTGCCAGCACCCACCCAGGGGGCAATGAGCAGTTCTTC	CASTHPGGNEQFF
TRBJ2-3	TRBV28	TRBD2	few	TGTGCCAGCACCACGGGGGGGACAGATACGCAGTATTTT	CASTTGGTDTQYF
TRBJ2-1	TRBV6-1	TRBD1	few	TGTGCCAGCAGTGAACGGGACAGTTACTCCTACAATGAGCAGTTCTTC	CASSERDSYSYNEQFF
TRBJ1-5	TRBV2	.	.	TGTGCCAGCAGGAGAGGGGATATGGGCAATCAGCCCCAGCATTTT	CASRRGDMGNQPQHF
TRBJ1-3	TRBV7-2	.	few	TGTGCCATCGAGGTTGAAAGCTCTGGAAACACCATATATTTT	CAIEVESSGNTIYF
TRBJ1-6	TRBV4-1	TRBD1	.	TGCGCCAGCAGCGACAGGGGCAATTCACCCCTCCACTTT	CASSDRGNSPLHF
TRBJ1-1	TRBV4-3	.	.	TGCGCCAGCAGCCACGGGACACGCCCGAACACTGAAGCTTTCTTT	CASSHGTRPNTEAFF
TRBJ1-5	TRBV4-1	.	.	TGCGCCAGCAGCCGCGCCCTTATCGGGGGGCAGCCCCAGCATTTT	CASSRALIGGQPQHF
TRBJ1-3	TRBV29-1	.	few	TGCAGCGTTGCAGGAGGGTTCTCTGGAAACACCATATATTTT	CSVAGGFSGNTIYF
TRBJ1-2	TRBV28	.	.	TGTGCCAGCAGTTTGGAGGGAGCTAACTATGGCTACACCTTC	CASSLEGANYGYTF
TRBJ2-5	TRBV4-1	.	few	TGCGCCAGCAGCCAAGAATTTCGCGGGACAGACAAGAGAATATGGTACTTC	CASSQEFRGTDKRIWYF
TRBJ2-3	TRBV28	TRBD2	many	TGTGCCAGCAGTTCAGCGGGACGGCCGTTCGCAGATACGCAGTATTTT	CASSSAGRPFADTQYF
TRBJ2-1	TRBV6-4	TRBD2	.	TGTGCCAGCAGTGTCCTAGCGGGAGTCAATGAGCAGTTCTTC	CASSVLAGVNEQFF
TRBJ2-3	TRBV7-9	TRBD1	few	TGTGCCAGCAGCTCCCTCGGGACAGGGGGCCCTGAGGATGATACGCAGTATTTT	CASSSLGTGGPEDDTQYF
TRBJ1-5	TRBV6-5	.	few	TGTGCCAGCGGAATAAAGAGTAATCAGCCCCAGCATTTT	CASGIKSNQPQHF
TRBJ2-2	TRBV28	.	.	TGTGCCAGCAGTTTGTTAAAGGACACCGGGGAGCTGTTTTTT	CASSLLKDTGELFF
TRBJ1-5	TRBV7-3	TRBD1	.	TGTGCCAGCAGCCGGGACAGGGGGCCTAATCAGCCCCAGCATTTT	CASSRDRGPNQPQHF
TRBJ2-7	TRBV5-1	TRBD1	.	TGCGCCAGCAGCTGGGACAGGGGGCAATACGAGCAGTACTTC	CASSWDRGQYEQYF
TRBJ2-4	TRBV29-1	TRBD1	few	TGCAGCGTGACCGGGACAGGCAAAAACATTCAGTACTTC	CSVTGTGKNIQYF
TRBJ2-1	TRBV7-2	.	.	TGTGCCAGCAGTTTAGCCTTTAATGAGCAGTTCTTC	CASSLAFNEQFF
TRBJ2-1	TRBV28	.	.	TGTGCCAGCAGAACCCCGGGGCAGTTCTACAATGAGCAGTTCTTC	CASRTPGQFYNEQFF
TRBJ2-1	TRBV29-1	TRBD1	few	TGCAGCGCCCAAGCGTTCGGGACAGGTCACAATGAGCAGTTCTTC	CSAQAFGTGHNEQFF
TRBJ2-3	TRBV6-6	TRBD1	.	TGTGCCAGCAGTTACGGAGGACAGGGGAGCCCAGATACGCAGTATTTT	CASSYGGQGSPDTQYF